This T cell receptor (beta chain) was observed in a study of T-cell reconstitution after alpha-beta-depleted transplantation in children. Unique molecular identifiers were incorporated when the TCRbeta library was constructed. TCRdb called the PCR reads again in MiXCR, with one record for every CDR3 protein. The data hold around 500,000 distinct CDR3 sequences, with under 15% observed a single time. The CDR3 loop spans 15 amino acids. Germline V gives CDR1 SGHRS, CDR2 YFSETQ. With 1 base removed from V and 2 bases from J, the gap between germline ends came to 12 bases. The source material was PBMCs from the stem cell graft donor, sampled from the stem cell graft. The J gene is TRBJ1-2, the V gene TRBV5-1; D remains unclear. This receptor was identified in a human donor who donated a stem cell graft to a child with combined immunodeficiency. CDR3 sequence: CASSLSYGWNYGYTF. The CDR3 DNA sequence: TGCGCCAGCAGCTTGAGCTACGGTTGGAACTATGGCTACACCTTC.